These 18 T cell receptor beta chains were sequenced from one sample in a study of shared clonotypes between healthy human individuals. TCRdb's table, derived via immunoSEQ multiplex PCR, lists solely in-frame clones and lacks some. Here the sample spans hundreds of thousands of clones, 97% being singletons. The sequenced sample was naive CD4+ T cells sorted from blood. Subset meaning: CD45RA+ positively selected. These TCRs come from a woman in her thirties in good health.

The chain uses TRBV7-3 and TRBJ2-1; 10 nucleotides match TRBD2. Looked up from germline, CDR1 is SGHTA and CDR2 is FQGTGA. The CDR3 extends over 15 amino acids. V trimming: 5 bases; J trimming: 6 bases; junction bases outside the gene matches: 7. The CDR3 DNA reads TGTGCCAGCAGCCCAACTCTAGCGGGAGTCAATGAGCAGTTCTTC. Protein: CASSPTLAGVNEQFF.

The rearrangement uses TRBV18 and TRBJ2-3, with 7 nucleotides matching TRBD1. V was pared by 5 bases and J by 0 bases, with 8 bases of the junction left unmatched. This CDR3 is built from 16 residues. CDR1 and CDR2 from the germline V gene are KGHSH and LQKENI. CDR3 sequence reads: CASSVMGQRSTDTQYF. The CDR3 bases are TGTGCCAGCTCAGTAATGGGACAGAGGAGCACAGATACGCAGTATTTT.

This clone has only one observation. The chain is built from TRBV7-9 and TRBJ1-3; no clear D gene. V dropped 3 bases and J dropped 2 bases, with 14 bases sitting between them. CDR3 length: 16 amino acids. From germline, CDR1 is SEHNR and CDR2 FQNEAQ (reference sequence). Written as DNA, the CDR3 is TGTGCCAGCAGCTTTGGCAAGGCCTCTCCTGGAAACACCATATATTTT. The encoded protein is CASSFGKASPGNTIYF.

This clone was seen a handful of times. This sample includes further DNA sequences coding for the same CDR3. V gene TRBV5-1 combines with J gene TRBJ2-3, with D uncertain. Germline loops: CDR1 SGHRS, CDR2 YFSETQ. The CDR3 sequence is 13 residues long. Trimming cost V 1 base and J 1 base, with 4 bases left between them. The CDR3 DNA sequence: TGCGCCAGCAGCTTGCGGGGCACAGATACGCAGTATTTT. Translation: CASSLRGTDTQYF.

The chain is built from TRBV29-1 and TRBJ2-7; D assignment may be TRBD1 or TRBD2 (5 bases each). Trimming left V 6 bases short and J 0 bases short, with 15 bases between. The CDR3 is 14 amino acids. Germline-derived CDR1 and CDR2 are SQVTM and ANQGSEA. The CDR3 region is CSVGDRPSSYEQYF. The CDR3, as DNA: TGCAGCGTGGGGGACCGGCCTAGCTCCTACGAGCAGTACTTC.

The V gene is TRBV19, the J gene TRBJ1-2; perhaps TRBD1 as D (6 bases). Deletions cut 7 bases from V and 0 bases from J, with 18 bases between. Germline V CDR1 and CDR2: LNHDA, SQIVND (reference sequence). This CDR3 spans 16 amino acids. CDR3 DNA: TGTGCCAGTACCCTCGACAGGCGGTTGACTAACTATGGCTACACCTTC. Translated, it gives CASTLDRRLTNYGYTF.

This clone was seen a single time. The CDR3 sequence: CASSVTVGINEKLFF. The CDR3 DNA is TGTGCCAGCAGCGTAACAGTAGGCATTAATGAAAAACTGTTTTTT. V and J are TRBV9 and TRBJ1-4; the D is unclear. Germline CDR1 reads SGDLS; CDR2 reads YYNGEE. V was shortened by 1 base and J by 4 bases, with 11 bases between the two germline ends. CDR3 size: 15 residues.

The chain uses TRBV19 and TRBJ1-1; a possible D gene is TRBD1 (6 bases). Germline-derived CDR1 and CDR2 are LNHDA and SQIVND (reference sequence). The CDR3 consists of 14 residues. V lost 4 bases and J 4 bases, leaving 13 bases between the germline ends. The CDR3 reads CASSRGRGPTEAFF. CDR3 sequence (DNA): TGTGCCAGTAGTAGGGGGCGGGGTCCCACTGAAGCTTTCTTT. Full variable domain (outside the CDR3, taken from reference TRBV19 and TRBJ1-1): DGGITQSPKYLFRKEGQNVTLSCEQNLNHDAMYWYRQDPGQGLRLIYYSQIVNDFQKGDIAEGYSVSREKKESFPLTVTSAQKNPTAFYLCASSRGRGPTEAFFGQGTRLTVV.

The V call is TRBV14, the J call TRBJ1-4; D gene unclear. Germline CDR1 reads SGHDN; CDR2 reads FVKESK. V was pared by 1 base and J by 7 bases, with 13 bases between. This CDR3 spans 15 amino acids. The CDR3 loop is CASSQVQGPGEKLFF. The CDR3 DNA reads TGTGCCAGCAGCCAAGTGCAAGGGCCGGGTGAAAAACTGTTTTTT. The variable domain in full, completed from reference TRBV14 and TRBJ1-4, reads EAGVTQFPSHSVIEKGQTVTLRCDPISGHDNLYWYRRVMGKEIKFLLHFVKESKQDESGMPNNRFLAERTGGTYSTLKVQPAELEDSGVYFCASSQVQGPGEKLFFGSGTQLSVL.

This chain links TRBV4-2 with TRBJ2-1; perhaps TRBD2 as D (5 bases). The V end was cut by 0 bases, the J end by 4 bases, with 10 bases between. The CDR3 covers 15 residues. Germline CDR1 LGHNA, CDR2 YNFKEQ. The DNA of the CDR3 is TGTGCCAGCAGCCAAGAGTCGGGATGGTACAATGAGCAGTTCTTC. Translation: CASSQESGWYNEQFF.

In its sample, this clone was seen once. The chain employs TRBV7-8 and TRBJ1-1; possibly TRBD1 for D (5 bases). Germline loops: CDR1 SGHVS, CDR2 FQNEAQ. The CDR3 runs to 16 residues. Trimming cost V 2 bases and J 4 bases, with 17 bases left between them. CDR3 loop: CASSLYFRGIGTEAFF. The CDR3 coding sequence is TGTGCCAGCAGCTTATATTTTCGGGGGATCGGCACTGAAGCTTTCTTT. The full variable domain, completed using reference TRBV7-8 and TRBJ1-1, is GAGVSQSPRYKVAKRGQDVALRCDPISGHVSLFWYQQALGQGPEFLTYFQNEAQLDKSGLPSDRFFAERPEGSVSTLKIQRTQQEDSAVYLCASSLYFRGIGTEAFFGQGTRLTVV.

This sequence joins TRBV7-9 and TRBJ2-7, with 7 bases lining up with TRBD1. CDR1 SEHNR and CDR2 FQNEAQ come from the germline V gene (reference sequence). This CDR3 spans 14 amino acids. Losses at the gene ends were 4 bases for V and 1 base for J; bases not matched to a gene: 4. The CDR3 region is CASSYHRGSYEQYF. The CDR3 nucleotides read TGTGCCAGCAGCTACCACAGGGGTTCCTACGAGCAGTACTTC.

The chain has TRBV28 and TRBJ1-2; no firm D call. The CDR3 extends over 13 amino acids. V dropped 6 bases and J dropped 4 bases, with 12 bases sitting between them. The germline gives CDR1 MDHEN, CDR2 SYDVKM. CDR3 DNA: TGTGCCAGCAGGCCGACTGAGACCTATGGCTACACCTTC. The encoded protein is CASRPTETYGYTF.

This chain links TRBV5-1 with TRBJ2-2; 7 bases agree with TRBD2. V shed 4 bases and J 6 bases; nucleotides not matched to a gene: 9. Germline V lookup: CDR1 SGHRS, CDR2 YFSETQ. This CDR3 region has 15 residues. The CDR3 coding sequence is TGCGCCAGCAGCCTAAGCGGGATTAGTGCCGGGGAGCTGTTTTTT. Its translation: CASSLSGISAGELFF.

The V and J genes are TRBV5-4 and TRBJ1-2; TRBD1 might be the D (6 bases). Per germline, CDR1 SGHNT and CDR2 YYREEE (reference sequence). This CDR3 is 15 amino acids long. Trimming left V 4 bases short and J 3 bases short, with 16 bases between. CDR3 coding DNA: TGTGCCAGCAGCGGGGGGGCGCGGGCCGACTATGGCTACACCTTC. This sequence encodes CASSGGARADYGYTF.

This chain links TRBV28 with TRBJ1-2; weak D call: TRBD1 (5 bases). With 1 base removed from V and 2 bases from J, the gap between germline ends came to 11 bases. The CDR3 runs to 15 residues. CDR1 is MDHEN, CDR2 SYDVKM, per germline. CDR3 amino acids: CASSLFSRENYGYTF. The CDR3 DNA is TGTGCCAGCAGTTTATTCTCCAGGGAGAACTATGGCTACACCTTC.

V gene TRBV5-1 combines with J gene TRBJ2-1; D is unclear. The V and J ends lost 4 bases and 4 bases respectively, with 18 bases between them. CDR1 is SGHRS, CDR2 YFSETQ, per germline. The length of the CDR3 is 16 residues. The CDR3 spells CASSRVGGNRYNEQFF. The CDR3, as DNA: TGCGCCAGCAGCCGGGTGGGCGGAAACCGATACAATGAGCAGTTCTTC.

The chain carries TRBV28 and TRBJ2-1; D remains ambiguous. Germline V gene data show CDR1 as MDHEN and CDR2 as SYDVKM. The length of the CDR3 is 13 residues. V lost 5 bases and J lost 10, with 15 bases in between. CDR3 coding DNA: TGTGCCAGCAGTCCTGTCAGGCGATGGGAGCAGTTCTTC. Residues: CASSPVRRWEQFF.